One sample yielded the 7 T cell receptor beta chains listed below, sequenced in a study of T cells after yellow fever vaccination. Via MiXCR, TCRdb re-called the 5' RACE reads, giving one row per CDR3 protein. The sample contains some 670,000 distinct CDR3 sequences, about 12% of which appear only once. The sample was PBMCs, taken on the day of the yellow fever booster vaccination. The receptors were gathered from a man aged 30 to 45 who received the YFV17D yellow fever vaccine.

Many counts were recorded for this clonotype. The rearrangement links TRBV12-3 or TRBV12-4 to TRBJ2-5; 7 nucleotides align to TRBD1. The CDR3 sequence is 13 residues long. V was clipped by 3 bases and J by 4 bases; unmatched bases: 2. CDR3 loop: CASSFRQGETQYF. The DNA for the CDR3 is TGTGCCAGCAGTTTCCGACAGGGAGAGACCCAGTACTTC.

The CDR3, as DNA: TGCGCCAGCAGAATTCTCAGCGTGGGCTCCTACGAGCAGTACTTC. Translated: CASRILSVGSYEQYF. The V and J genes are TRBV5-1 and TRBJ2-7; D uncertain. From germline, CDR1 is SGHRS and CDR2 YFSETQ. Trimming stripped 5 bases from V and 0 bases from J, with 15 bases between. The CDR3 is 15 amino acids.

Only a few counts were recorded for this clonotype. The chain couples TRBV6-5 to TRBJ2-3; possible D gene TRBD2, 6 bases. The CDR3 is made up of 15 amino acids. Germline V gene lookup returns CDR1 MNHEY and CDR2 SVGAGI. Trimming stripped 1 base from V and 1 base from J, with 9 bases between. CDR3 coding DNA: TGTGCCAGCAGTTACTTTTCGGGGGGCACAGATACGCAGTATTTT. Its protein is CASSYFSGGTDTQYF.

The V gene is TRBV10-3, the J gene TRBJ2-1, with 7 bases identical to TRBD2. The CDR3 length is 14 residues. Germline-derived CDR1 and CDR2 are ENHRY and SYGVKD. Trimming at V came to 3 bases and at J to 1 base, leaving 0 bases not matched to a gene. The CDR3 sequence is CAISDGRSYNEQFF. The CDR3 DNA is TGTGCCATCAGTGACGGGAGGTCCTACAATGAGCAGTTCTTC.

For the CDR3, the DNA is TGTGCCACCCAGAGGTACAATTCCTACAATGAGCAGTTCTTC. It specifies CATQRYNSYNEQFF. The chain carries TRBV7-2 and TRBJ2-1; no firm D call. This CDR3 is built from 14 residues. CDR1 is SGHTA, CDR2 FQGNSA, per germline. Trimming cost V 10 bases and J 1 base, with 14 bases left between them.

This clonotype was seen repeatedly, ten times or more. V gene TRBV5-1 combines with J gene TRBJ1-1; perhaps TRBD1 as D (5 bases). Germline V gene sequence: CDR1 SGHRS, CDR2 YFSETQ. The CDR3 loop spans 13 amino acids. Trimming stripped 7 bases from V and 6 bases from J, with 16 bases between. The DNA for the CDR3 is TGCGCCAGCGGGTTTCAGGGAAGCCCTGAAGCTTTCTTT. Its translation: CASGFQGSPEAFF.

This clonotype was recorded many times. This chain uses TRBV7-8 with TRBJ2-5, with D possibly matching TRBD2 (5 bases). The germline gives CDR1 SGHVS, CDR2 FQNEAQ. V gave up 0 bases and J gave up 0 bases, with 8 bases separating them. The CDR3 contains 15 residues. In nucleotides, the CDR3 is TGTGCCAGCAGCTTAGCTCCGGGGTACCAAGAGACCCAGTACTTC. This sequence encodes CASSLAPGYQETQYF.